This TCR beta chain was documented in a study of blood T cell repertoires in COVID-19. Background on the study: Sample material is recorded as cDNA or gDNA derived from T cells, B-cell-depleted T cells, or PBMCs.

Authors' data handling: Nucleated cell counts were estimated from reference gene primer amplification. Libraries were prepared by immunoSEQ multiplex PCR; TCRdb keeps only in-frame clonotypes and omits some of them. For V, J and clone size, that table is used; D and trimming come from the DNA. The sample comprises over 90,000 clones, approximately 80% of which are singletons, and about 9.6% rests with the top ten. The V and J ends lost 5 bases and 0 bases, in that order; junction bases with no gene match: 15. The CDR3 sequence is 17 residues long. Looked up from germline, CDR1 is SQVTM and CDR2 is ANQGSEA.

This TCR came from a man between 60 and 75 years old with active or convalescent COVID-19. The chain couples TRBV29-1 to TRBJ1-2, with 7 bases lining up with TRBD1. The specimen was peripheral blood. CDR3 nucleotide sequence: TGCAGCGTTCCGGGACACTTTGACAGGGAGCCTAACTATGGCTACACCTTC. This sequence encodes CSVPGHFDREPNYGYTF.